The T cell receptor beta chain under discussion was sequenced for a study of identical twins' blood T cells. Study-wide context: About 50 million reads covered about six alpha-chain and about six beta-chain libraries. Findings and limits, study-wide: Twins shared about as many clonotypes as their cloneset sizes predicted.

Six healthy women, forming three identical twin pairs, donated samples. The CDR3 is made up of 13 amino acids. V was shortened by 5 bases and J by 3 bases, with 10 bases between the two germline ends. Per the germline V gene, CDR1 is SEHNR and CDR2 is FQNEAQ (reference sequence). Worth noting for this clonotype: Its antigen is unidentified.

Each TCR cDNA library carried sample-specific barcodes on both ends. TCRdb processed the 5' RACE reads anew with MiXCR; each CDR3 protein has one entry. Among 350,000 to 450,000 distinct CDR3 sequences listed, 25% to 35% were seen once. This sequence originates from a woman aged 18-55 years in good health. The chain carries TRBV7-9 and TRBJ1-2; unclear D gene. The specimen was PBMCs. The CDR3 region is CASSLKQHYGYTF. DNA of the CDR3: TGTGCCAGCAGCCTCAAGCAGCACTATGGCTACACCTTC. Filled out from reference TRBV7-9 and TRBJ1-2, the complete variable domain reads DTGVSQNPRHKITKRGQNVTFRCDPISEHNRLYWYRQTLGQGPEFLTYFQNEAQLEKSRLLSDRFSAERPKGSFSTLEIQRTEQGDSAMYLCASSLKQHYGYTFGSGTRLTVV.